Listed below are T cell receptor beta chains from one sample, sequenced in a study of blood T cell repertoires in COVID-19. Repertoires were generated with immunoSEQ multiplex PCR, while TCRdb's copy carries only in-frame clones and drops some. The table has around 220,000 clones, 87% seen once. Sequenced material: peripheral blood. These receptors all come from a man in his forties or fifties with active or convalescent COVID-19. The CDR3 runs from the conserved cysteine through the conserved F or W. The order of the fields is V gene, D gene, clone size, J gene, CDR3 protein, CDR3 DNA. D genes are given only for firm matches. Only part of the rows carry a size: once, few, many, or a class if the clone is expanded.

TRBV5-6,.,.,TRBJ1-5,CASSLRQVRQPQHF,TGTGCCAGCAGCTTGCGGCAGGTACGTCAGCCCCAGCATTTT
TRBV5-6,TRBD1,.,TRBJ1-5,CASSLVGTEDQHF,TGTGCCAGCAGCTTGGTAGGGACAGAGGACCAGCATTTT
TRBV7-7,.,.,TRBJ1-6,CASSRVAGCLTSPLHF,TGTGCTAGCAGCCGTGTCGCGGGATGTCTCACCTCACCCCTCCACTTT
TRBV10-1,.,.,TRBJ2-3,CASSDAGSTDTQYF,TGCGCCAGCAGTGATGCGGGGAGCACAGATACGCAGTATTTT
TRBV15,TRBD1,.,TRBJ1-5,CATSRVTGGIWQPQHF,TGTGCCACCAGCCGCGTTACAGGGGGAATCTGGCAGCCCCAGCATTTT
TRBV5-6,.,.,TRBJ2-7,CASSLVQAYTYEQYF,TGTGCCAGCAGCTTGGTCCAGGCTTATACCTACGAGCAGTACTTC
TRBV25-1,TRBD1,.,TRBJ2-2,CASSGGQGENTGELFF,TGTGCCAGCAGCGGGGGACAGGGGGAGAACACCGGGGAGCTGTTTTTT
TRBV5-8,.,once,TRBJ1-5,CASSSLNQPQHF,TGTGCCAGCAGCTCCCTCAATCAGCCCCAGCATTTT
TRBV29-1,TRBD2,.,TRBJ2-5,CSALTSGRETQYF,TGCAGCGCCCTGACTAGCGGGCGAGAGACCCAGTACTTC
TRBV29-1,TRBD1,once,TRBJ1-1,CSARGQRPYTEAFF,TGCAGCGCAAGGGGACAGAGACCGTACACTGAAGCTTTCTTT
TRBV28,.,.,TRBJ2-5,CASSALRGKGQETQYF,TGTGCCAGCAGTGCTCTTCGGGGGAAGGGGCAAGAGACCCAGTACTTC
TRBV2,.,.,TRBJ1-1,CASQTELGAEAFF,TGTGCCAGCCAGACAGAATTGGGCGCTGAAGCTTTCTTT
TRBV5-5,.,.,TRBJ1-2,CASSLVPGQGYTF,TGTGCCAGCAGCTTGGTGCCAGGGCAAGGCTACACCTTC
TRBV27,.,.,TRBJ1-2,CASSFGPLTANYGYTF,TGTGCCAGCAGTTTTGGGCCACTGACGGCAAACTATGGCTACACCTTC
TRBV5-1,TRBD1,.,TRBJ1-2,CASSLLTGGDGYTF,TGCGCCAGCAGCTTGTTGACAGGGGGCGATGGCTACACCTTC